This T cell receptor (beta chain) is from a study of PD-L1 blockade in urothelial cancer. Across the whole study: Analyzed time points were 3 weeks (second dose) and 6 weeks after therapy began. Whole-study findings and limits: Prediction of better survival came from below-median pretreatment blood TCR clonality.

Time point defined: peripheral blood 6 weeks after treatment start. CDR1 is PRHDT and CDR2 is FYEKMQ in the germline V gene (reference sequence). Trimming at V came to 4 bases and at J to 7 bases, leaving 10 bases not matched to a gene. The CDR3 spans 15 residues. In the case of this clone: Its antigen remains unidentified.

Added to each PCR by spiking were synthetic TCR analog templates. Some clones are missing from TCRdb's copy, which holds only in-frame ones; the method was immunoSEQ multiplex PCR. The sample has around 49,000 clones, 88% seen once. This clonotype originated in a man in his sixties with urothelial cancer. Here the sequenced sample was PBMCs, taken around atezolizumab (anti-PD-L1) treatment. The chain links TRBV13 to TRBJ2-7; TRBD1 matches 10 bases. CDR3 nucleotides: TGTGCCAGCAGCTCCTGGGGACAGGGGACGGGGGAGCAGTACTTC. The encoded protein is CASSSWGQGTGEQYF.